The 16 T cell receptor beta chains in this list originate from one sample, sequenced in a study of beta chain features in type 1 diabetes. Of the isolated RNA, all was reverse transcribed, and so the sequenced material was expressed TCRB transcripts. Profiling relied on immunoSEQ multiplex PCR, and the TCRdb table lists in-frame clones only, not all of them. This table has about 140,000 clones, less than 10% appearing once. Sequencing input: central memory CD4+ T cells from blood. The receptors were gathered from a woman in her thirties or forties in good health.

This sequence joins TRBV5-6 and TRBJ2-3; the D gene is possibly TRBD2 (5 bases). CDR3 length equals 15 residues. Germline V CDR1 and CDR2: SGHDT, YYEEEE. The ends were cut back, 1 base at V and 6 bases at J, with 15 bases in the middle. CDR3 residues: CASSLQRAQFDTQYF. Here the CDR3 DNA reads TGTGCCAGCAGCTTGCAGAGGGCCCAATTCGATACGCAGTATTTT.

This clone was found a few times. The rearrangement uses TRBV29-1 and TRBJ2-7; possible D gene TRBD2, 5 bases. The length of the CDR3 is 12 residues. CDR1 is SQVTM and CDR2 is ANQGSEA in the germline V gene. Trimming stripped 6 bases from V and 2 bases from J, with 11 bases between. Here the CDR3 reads CSVRGLTYEQYF. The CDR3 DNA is TGCAGCGTGCGTGGACTGACCTACGAGCAGTACTTC.

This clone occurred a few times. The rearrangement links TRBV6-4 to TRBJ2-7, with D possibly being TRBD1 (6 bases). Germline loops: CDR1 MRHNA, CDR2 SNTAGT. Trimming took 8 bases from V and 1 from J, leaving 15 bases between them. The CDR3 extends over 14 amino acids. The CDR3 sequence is CASGRQVKSYEQYF. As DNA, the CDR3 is TGTGCCAGCGGGAGACAGGTGAAGTCCTACGAGCAGTACTTC.

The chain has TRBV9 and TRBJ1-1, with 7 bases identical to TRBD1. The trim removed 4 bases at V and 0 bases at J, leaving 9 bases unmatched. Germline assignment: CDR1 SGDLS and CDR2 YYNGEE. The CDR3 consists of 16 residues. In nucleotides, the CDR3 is TGTGCCAGCAGCAGGGGGCTGGTCACCATGAACACTGAAGCTTTCTTT. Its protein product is CASSRGLVTMNTEAFF.

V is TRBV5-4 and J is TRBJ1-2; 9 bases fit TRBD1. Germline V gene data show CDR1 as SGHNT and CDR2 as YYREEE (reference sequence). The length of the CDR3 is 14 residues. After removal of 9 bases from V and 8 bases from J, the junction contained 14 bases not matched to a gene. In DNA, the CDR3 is TGTGCCACTACAGGGGGCCACACGTTCGGGGGCTACACCTTC. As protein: CATTGGHTFGGYTF. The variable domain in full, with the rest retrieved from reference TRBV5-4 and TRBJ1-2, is ETGVTQSPTHLIKTRGQQVTLRCSSQSGHNTVSWYQQALGQGPQFIFQYYREEENGRGNFPPRFSGLQFPNYSSELNVNALELDDSALYLCATTGGHTFGGYTFGSGTRLTVV.

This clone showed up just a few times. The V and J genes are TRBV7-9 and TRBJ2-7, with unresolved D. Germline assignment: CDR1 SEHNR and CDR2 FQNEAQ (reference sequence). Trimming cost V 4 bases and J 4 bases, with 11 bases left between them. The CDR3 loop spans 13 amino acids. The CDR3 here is CASSSPPVYEQYF. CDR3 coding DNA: TGTGCCAGCAGCTCTCCCCCAGTGTACGAGCAGTACTTC.

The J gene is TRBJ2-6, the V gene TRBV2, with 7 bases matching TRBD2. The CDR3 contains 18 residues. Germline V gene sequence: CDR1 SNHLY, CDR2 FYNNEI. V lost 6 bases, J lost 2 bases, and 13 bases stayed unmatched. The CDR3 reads CASRWAGVGVPGANVLTF. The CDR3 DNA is TGTGCCAGCAGGTGGGCGGGGGTAGGTGTCCCTGGGGCCAACGTCCTGACTTTC.

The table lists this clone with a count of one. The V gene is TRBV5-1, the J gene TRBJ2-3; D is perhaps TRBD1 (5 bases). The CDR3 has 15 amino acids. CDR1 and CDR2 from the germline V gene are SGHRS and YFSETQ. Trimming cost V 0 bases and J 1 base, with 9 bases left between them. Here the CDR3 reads CASSLALGGTDTQYF. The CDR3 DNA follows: TGCGCCAGCAGCTTGGCGTTAGGGGGCACAGATACGCAGTATTTT.

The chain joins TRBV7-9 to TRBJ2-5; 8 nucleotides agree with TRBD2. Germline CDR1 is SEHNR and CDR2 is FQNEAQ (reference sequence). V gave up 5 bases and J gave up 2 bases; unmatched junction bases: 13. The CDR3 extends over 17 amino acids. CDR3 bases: TGTGCCAGCAGCAAAAAGATCCGCGGGAGGCCACAAGAGACCCAGTACTTC. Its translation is CASSKKIRGRPQETQYF.

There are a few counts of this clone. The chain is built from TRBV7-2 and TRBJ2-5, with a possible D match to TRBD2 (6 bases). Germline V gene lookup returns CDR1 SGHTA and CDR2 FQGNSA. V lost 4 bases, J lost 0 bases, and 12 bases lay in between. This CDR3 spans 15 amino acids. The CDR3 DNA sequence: TGTGCCAGCAGCTCGGGACTCCAGTACCAAGAGACCCAGTACTTC. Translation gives CASSSGLQYQETQYF.

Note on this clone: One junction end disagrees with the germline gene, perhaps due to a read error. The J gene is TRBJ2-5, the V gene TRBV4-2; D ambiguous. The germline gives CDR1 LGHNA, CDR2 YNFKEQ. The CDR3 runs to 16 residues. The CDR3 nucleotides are TGTGCCAGCAGCCGAGCAGAGCGCGGAAAACAAGATACCCAGTACTTC. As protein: CASSRAERGKQDTQYF.

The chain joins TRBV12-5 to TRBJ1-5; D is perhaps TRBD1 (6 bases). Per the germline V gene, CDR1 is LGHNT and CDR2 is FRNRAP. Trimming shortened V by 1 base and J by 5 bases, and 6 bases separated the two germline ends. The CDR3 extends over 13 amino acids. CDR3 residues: CASGLEGDQPQHF. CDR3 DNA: TGTGCTAGTGGTTTGGAGGGGGATCAGCCCCAGCATTTT. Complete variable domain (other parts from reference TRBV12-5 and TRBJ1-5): DARVTQTPRHKVTEMGQEVTMRCQPILGHNTVFWYRQTMMQGLELLAYFRNRAPLDDSGMPKDRFSAEMPDATLATLKIQPSEPRDSAVYFCASGLEGDQPQHFGDGTRLSIL.

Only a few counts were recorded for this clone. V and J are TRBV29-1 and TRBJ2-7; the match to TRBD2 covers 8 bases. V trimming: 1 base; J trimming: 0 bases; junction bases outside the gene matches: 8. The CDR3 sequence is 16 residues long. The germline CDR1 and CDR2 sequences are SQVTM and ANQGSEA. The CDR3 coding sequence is TGCAGCGTTGAAGTGGGGGTAGCGGGGTCCTCCTACGAGCAGTACTTC. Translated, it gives CSVEVGVAGSSYEQYF.

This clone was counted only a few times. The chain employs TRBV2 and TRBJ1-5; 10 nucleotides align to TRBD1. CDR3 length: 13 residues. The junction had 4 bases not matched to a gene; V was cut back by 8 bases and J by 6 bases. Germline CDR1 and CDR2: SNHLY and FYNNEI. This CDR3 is CASYRDRGQPQHF. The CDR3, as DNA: TGTGCCAGCTACCGGGACAGGGGTCAGCCCCAGCATTTT.

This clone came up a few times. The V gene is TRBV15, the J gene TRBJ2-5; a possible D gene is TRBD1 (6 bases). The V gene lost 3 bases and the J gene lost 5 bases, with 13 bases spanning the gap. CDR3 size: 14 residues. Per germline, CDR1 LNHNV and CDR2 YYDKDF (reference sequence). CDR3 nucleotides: TGTGCCACCAGCAGGGGACATCCAGGGGAGACCCAGTACTTC. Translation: CATSRGHPGETQYF.

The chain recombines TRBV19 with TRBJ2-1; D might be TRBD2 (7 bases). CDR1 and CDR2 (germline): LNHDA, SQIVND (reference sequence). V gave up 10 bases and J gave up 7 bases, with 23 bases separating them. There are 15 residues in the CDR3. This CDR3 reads CATMTRRGPDNEQFF. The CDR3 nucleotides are TGTGCCACTATGACCCGGCGGGGGCCTGATAATGAGCAGTTCTTC.